This TCR beta chain appears in the sequencing data of a study of memory CD4+ T cells and cytomegalovirus serostatus. In this sample, this clone turned up a few times. The sort gate was single viable CD3+CD4+CD8-CD45RO+ cells for memory CD4+ T cells. Serostatus was set by detecting CMV pp150, pp28, p38, p52 IgG. After thawing, CD4+ T cells were positively selected. Trimming removed 5 bases at V and 2 bases at J, with 24 bases between. The CDR3 has 18 residues. Germline V CDR1 and CDR2: SEHNR, FQNEAQ (reference sequence). Only in-frame clones appear in the TCRdb table, and some are missing; sequencing was by immunoSEQ multiplex PCR. Of fewer than 75,000 clones listed, more than 60% were seen once; the top ten hold about 0.86%.

The genes are TRBV7-9 and TRBJ1-2; unclear D gene. The receptor was derived from an adult in good health and CMV-seronegative. Sequencing was performed on memory CD4+ T cells from blood. The CDR3 is CASSLQRGFSLRNYGYTF. In DNA, the CDR3 is TGTGCCAGCAGCCTTCAACGAGGGTTTTCGCTCAGGAACTATGGCTACACCTTC.